This TCR beta chain was sequenced for a study of CD8+ T cells in alopecia areata. Specified treatment: oral pan-JAK inhibitor, 5-10 mg twice daily. This CDR3 spans 14 amino acids. V lost 7 bases, J lost 4 bases, and 19 bases lay in between. Per germline, CDR1 SQVTM and CDR2 ANQGSEA. There are a few counts of this clone. RNA, once extracted, was reverse transcribed into cDNA for use as the sequencing template. Assay: immunoSEQ multiplex PCR; the TCRdb copy retains only in-frame clones and omits some. The sample holds about 110,000 clones, around 50% seen once. The TCR originated in a human donor with alopecia areata. The chain has TRBV29-1 and TRBJ1-1; maybe TRBD1 (6 bases). The starting material was CD8+ T cells sorted from blood, obtained at week 24, from a patient treated with tofacitinib. CDR3 coding DNA: TGCAGCGGTACAAAACAGGGTCGAATCACTGAAGCTTTCTTT. Its translation is CSGTKQGRITEAFF.